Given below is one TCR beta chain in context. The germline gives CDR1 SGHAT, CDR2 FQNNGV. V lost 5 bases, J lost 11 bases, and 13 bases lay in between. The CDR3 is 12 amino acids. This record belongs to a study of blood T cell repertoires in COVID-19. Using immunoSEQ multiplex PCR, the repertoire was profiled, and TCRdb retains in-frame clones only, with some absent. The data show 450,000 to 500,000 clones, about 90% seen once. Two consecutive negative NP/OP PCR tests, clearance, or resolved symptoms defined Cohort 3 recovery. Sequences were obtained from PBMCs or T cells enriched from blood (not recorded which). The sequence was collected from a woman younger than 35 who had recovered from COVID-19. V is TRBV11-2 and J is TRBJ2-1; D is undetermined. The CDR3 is CASSPLSPKQFF. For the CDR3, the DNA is TGTGCCAGCAGCCCCCTGAGTCCCAAGCAGTTCTTC.